This TCR beta chain appears in the sequencing data of a study of T cells after yellow fever vaccination. In this sample, this clonotype turned up many times. One entry per CDR3 protein results from TCRdb running MiXCR on the 5' RACE reads. The sample includes over 300,000 distinct CDR3 sequences, roughly 7% seen only once; the top ten take roughly a sixth. The CDR3 covers 14 residues. Trimming shortened V by 5 bases and J by 2 bases, and 9 bases separated the two germline ends. Looked up from germline, CDR1 is LGHDT and CDR2 is YNNKEL (reference sequence). This clonotype was sampled from a man aged 18 to 30 who received the YFV17D yellow fever vaccine. Sequenced here: PBMCs, sampled more than 40 days after the first yellow fever vaccination. The V and J genes are TRBV3-1 and TRBJ2-2; no reliable D call. CDR3 coding DNA: TGTGCCAGCAGCACCTGGGTAAACACCGGGGAGCTGTTTTTT. Its translation: CASSTWVNTGELFF.